This T cell receptor beta chain was sequenced for a study of shared clonotypes between healthy human individuals. The germline gives CDR1 GTSNPN, CDR2 SVGIG (reference sequence). The CDR3 consists of 14 residues. The V and J ends lost 2 bases and 1 base respectively, with 8 bases between them. Study outcomes and limitations: Tissue TCR repertoires likely differ from these blood-only repertoires.

Comment on this clone: Its specificity is unknown.

Genomic DNA per cell subset filled all wells of several immunoSEQ plates. Libraries were prepared by immunoSEQ multiplex PCR; TCRdb keeps only in-frame clonotypes and omits some of them. The table includes a few million clones, around 95% detected once. This TCR was recovered from a man aged 18 to 29 in good health. Specimen: naive CD4+ T cells sorted from blood. Subset defined: CD45RA+ positively selected. The chain joins TRBV30 to TRBJ2-2; TRBD2 is a possible D gene (5 bases). CDR3 sequence (DNA): TGTGCCTGGAGTATCGGGGAGAACACCGGGGAGCTGTTTTTT. Protein: CAWSIGENTGELFF.